The 32 T cell receptor beta chains listed next were all sequenced from one sample in a study of blood T cell repertoires in COVID-19. Libraries were prepared by immunoSEQ multiplex PCR; TCRdb keeps only in-frame clonotypes and omits some of them. The table has approximately 170,000 clones, about 86% seen once; the top ten hold roughly 7%. The sequenced material came from peripheral blood. These receptors were collected from a woman at least 80 years old in a cohort sampled during active or convalescent COVID-19.

The V and J genes are TRBV11-2 and TRBJ2-7; perhaps TRBD2 as D (5 bases). The germline V gene encodes CDR1 SGHAT and CDR2 FQNNGV. The CDR3 extends over 15 amino acids. The germline V and J ends were trimmed by 4 bases and 7 bases, with 20 bases remaining between them. CDR3 region: CASSSTLMGSGEQYV. As DNA, the CDR3 is TGTGCCAGCAGCTCCACACTCATGGGGTCGGGGGAGCAGTACGTC.

CDR3 DNA: TGTGCCAGCAGTTTGGGGGCCCCAAGCTATGGCTACACCTTC. It is translated as CASSLGAPSYGYTF. The V gene is TRBV6-2 or TRBV6-3, the J gene TRBJ1-2; TRBD1 might be the D (6 bases). The CDR3 extends over 14 amino acids. Trimming removed 4 bases from V and 4 bases from J, with 13 bases in between. Germline CDR1 and CDR2: MNHEY and SVGEGT.

V gene TRBV5-8 combines with J gene TRBJ2-1, with D possibly TRBD1 on 6 matching bases. Germline CDR1 reads SGHTS; CDR2 reads YDEGEE. This CDR3 is 15 amino acids long. Trimming stripped 1 base from V and 7 bases from J, with 15 bases between. The CDR3, as DNA: TGTGCCAGCAGCTTGTTGTCAGGCCAGGGGAATGAGCAGTTCTTC. Its translation: CASSLLSGQGNEQFF.

V is TRBV5-1 and J is TRBJ2-2; the D gene is possibly TRBD1 (5 bases). V lost 3 bases and J 6 bases, leaving 15 bases between the germline ends. CDR3 length: 15 residues. CDR1 is SGHRS and CDR2 is YFSETQ in the germline V gene. The CDR3 DNA sequence: TGCGCCAGCAGCTCGTCGTATGACAGCGCCGGGGAGCTGTTTTTT. Protein sequence: CASSSSYDSAGELFF.

V usage is TRBV25-1 and J usage is TRBJ1-4, with TRBD1 matching over 11 bases. Looked up from germline, CDR1 is MGHDK and CDR2 is SYGVNS. There are 14 residues in the CDR3. V lost 6 bases, J lost 6 bases, and 3 bases stayed unmatched. The CDR3 DNA follows: TGTGCCAGCAGGGACAGGGGGCGTCATGAAAAACTGTTTTTT. Translation gives CASRDRGRHEKLFF.

In DNA, the CDR3 is TGCAGCACAGATATGGGCACTGAAGCTTTCTTT. Amino acids: CSTDMGTEAFF. This chain connects TRBV20-1 to TRBJ1-1, with no clear D. CDR3 length equals 11 residues. Per the germline V gene, CDR1 is DFQATT and CDR2 is SNEGSKA (reference sequence).

The CDR3: CASQTGLNTGELFF. As DNA, the CDR3 is TGTGCCAGCCAGACAGGCCTGAACACCGGGGAGCTGTTTTTT. This rearrangement joins TRBV9 to TRBJ2-2, with D possibly TRBD1 on 6 matching bases. CDR3 length equals 14 residues. Germline CDR1 SGDLS, CDR2 YYNGEE. Between the trimmed V and J ends, which lost 7 bases and 1 base, there was a span of 11 bases.

The chain combines TRBV3-1 (or the pseudogene TRBV3-2) with TRBJ1-6, with 8 nucleotides matching TRBD1. This CDR3 spans 16 amino acids. The J segment lost 5 bases and the V segment lost 3 bases, leaving 6 bases of the junction unmatched. Germline CDR1 and CDR2: LGHDT and YNNKEL (reference sequence). The CDR3 region has the DNA TGTGCCAGCAGCCATGGAACAGGGGGTAATAATTCACCCCTCCACTTT. Amino acid sequence: CASSHGTGGNNSPLHF.

The CDR3 is CASSGGTPGSQPQHF. In DNA, the CDR3 is TGTGCCAGCAGCGGAGGGACACCGGGCTCTCAGCCCCAGCATTTT. This chain links TRBV9 with TRBJ1-5; possible D gene TRBD1, 6 bases. CDR1 and CDR2 from the germline V gene are SGDLS and YYNGEE. V was shortened by 3 bases and J by 6 bases, with 16 bases between the two germline ends. This CDR3 is 15 amino acids long.

This chain joins TRBV30 and TRBJ2-3; no firm D call. The germline gives CDR1 GTSNPN, CDR2 SVGIG (reference sequence). The V and J ends lost 4 bases and 2 bases respectively, with 13 bases between them. The CDR3 contains 14 residues. CDR3 DNA sequence: TGTGCCTGGATACAGACCCCCATCACAGATACGCAGTATTTT. Residues: CAWIQTPITDTQYF.

The chain links TRBV5-4 to TRBJ2-2; weak D call: TRBD2 (6 bases). The CDR3 spans 18 residues. The germline V and J ends were trimmed by 2 bases and 5 bases, with 22 bases remaining between them. The germline CDR1 and CDR2 sequences are SGHNT and YYREEE (reference sequence). The CDR3 loop reads CASSFPPGRKAGTGELFF. DNA of the CDR3: TGTGCCAGCAGCTTTCCCCCGGGGCGCAAGGCGGGGACCGGGGAGCTGTTTTTT.

Only a few counts were recorded for this clone. The gene calls are TRBV7-8 and TRBJ2-1; D is perhaps TRBD1 (6 bases). The CDR3 is 17 amino acids. V was clipped by 1 base and J by 4 bases, with 17 bases between them. Per the germline V gene, CDR1 is SGHVS and CDR2 is FQNEAQ. The CDR3 spells CASSLERLWGRYNEQFF. The CDR3 coding sequence is TGTGCCAGCAGCTTAGAGCGTCTGTGGGGGCGATACAATGAGCAGTTCTTC.

This clone has a single count. The CDR3 here is CASSSWGGTEGNSPLHF. The CDR3 bases are TGTGCCAGCAGCTCGTGGGGGGGAACAGAAGGGAATTCACCCCTCCACTTT. V is TRBV5-5 and J is TRBJ1-6, with D possibly being TRBD1 (5 bases). Germline V gene lookup returns CDR1 SGHKS and CDR2 YYEKEE (reference sequence). V lost 3 bases and J lost 7, with 20 bases in between. This CDR3 is 17 amino acids long.

The chain uses TRBV25-1 and TRBJ1-2, with D tentatively TRBD1 (5 bases). The V and J ends lost 2 bases and 10 bases respectively, with 17 bases between them. Germline assignment: CDR1 MGHDK and CDR2 SYGVNS. CDR3 length: 14 residues. For the CDR3, the DNA is TGTGCCAGCAGTGAACATGGAGGGGATAAGGACTACACCTTC. Translated: CASSEHGGDKDYTF.

This chain uses TRBV19 with TRBJ1-1; D is possibly TRBD1 (5 bases). The CDR3 loop spans 14 amino acids. Per the germline V gene, CDR1 is LNHDA and CDR2 is SQIVND (reference sequence). Trimming took off 6 bases at V and 2 bases at J, with 13 bases between the two ends. CDR3 region: CASRGGEFNTEAFF. The DNA for the CDR3 is TGTGCCAGTAGAGGAGGGGAATTCAACACTGAAGCTTTCTTT.

V and J are TRBV28 and TRBJ2-7; D is perhaps TRBD1 (5 bases). CDR3 length equals 14 residues. V was pared by 6 bases and J by 1 base, with 13 bases between. Germline CDR1 reads MDHEN; CDR2 reads SYDVKM. The chain's CDR3 is CASRWQGASYEQYF. For the CDR3, the DNA is TGTGCCAGCAGGTGGCAAGGGGCTTCCTACGAGCAGTACTTC.

V gene TRBV27 combines with J gene TRBJ2-4, with 8 bases aligning to TRBD1. CDR3 size: 16 residues. The ends lost 6 bases at V and 0 bases at J; junction bases unmatched: 7. Per the germline V gene, CDR1 is MNHEY and CDR2 is SMNVEV (reference sequence). CDR3 protein: CASRNRGDIAKNIQYF. The CDR3 DNA reads TGTGCCAGCAGGAACAGGGGGGATATAGCCAAAAACATTCAGTACTTC.

This clone was observed once. The chain is built from TRBV5-4 and TRBJ1-2; TRBD1 matches at 7 bases. Germline values: CDR1 SGHNT, CDR2 YYREEE (reference sequence). This CDR3 is 15 amino acids long. The V and J ends lost 4 bases and 4 bases, in that order; junction bases with no gene match: 10. In DNA form, the CDR3 reads TGTGCCAGCAGCCTAAGGGACAGTCACCTCTATGGCTACACCTTC. Translated: CASSLRDSHLYGYTF.

V gene TRBV28 combines with J gene TRBJ2-1; D might be TRBD2 (6 bases). Trimming left V 7 bases short and J 4 bases short, with 17 bases between. CDR3 size: 15 residues. CDR1 and CDR2 from the germline V gene are MDHEN and SYDVKM. This chain's CDR3 is CASIRGGSIYNEQFF. The CDR3 DNA follows: TGTGCCAGCATTCGCGGAGGGTCTATTTACAATGAGCAGTTCTTC.

This rearrangement joins TRBV3-1 (or the pseudogene TRBV3-2) to TRBJ2-3; TRBD2 is a possible D gene (5 bases). The CDR3 has 14 residues. V lost 5 bases and J 6 bases, leaving 15 bases between the germline ends. CDR1 is LGHDT and CDR2 is YNNKEL in the germline V gene (reference sequence). CDR3 residues: CASSSGVVEDTQYF. CDR3 sequence (DNA): TGTGCCAGCAGCTCCGGGGTAGTCGAGGATACGCAGTATTTT.

The chain joins TRBV18 to TRBJ1-6; D possibly corresponds to TRBD1 (5 bases). Per germline, CDR1 KGHSH and CDR2 LQKENI. Trimming left V 3 bases short and J 3 bases short, with 15 bases between. The CDR3 has 17 amino acids. The CDR3 protein is CASSPTGGTDYNSPLHF. In DNA, the CDR3 is TGTGCCAGCTCACCCACTGGCGGGACGGACTATAATTCACCCCTCCACTTT.

This clone was seen once. The CDR3 DNA reads as TGTGCCAGCAGTTCCCATTCAGGGGTCTTCGAGCAGTACGTC. Encoded protein: CASSSHSGVFEQYV. V and J are TRBV6-9 and TRBJ2-7; D is possibly TRBD1 (6 bases). This CDR3 is 14 amino acids long. The V gene lost 4 bases and the J gene lost 6 bases, with 16 bases spanning the gap. Per germline, CDR1 MNHGY and CDR2 SVAAGI.

This chain uses TRBV7-2 with TRBJ2-1, with 9 bases identical to TRBD1. CDR1 SGHTA and CDR2 FQGNSA come from the germline V gene. The CDR3 consists of 15 residues. The junction had 4 bases not matched to a gene; V was cut back by 3 bases and J by 4 bases. The CDR3 DNA reads TGTGCCAGCAGCTTCCGGGACAGGGCATACAATGAGCAGTTCTTC. Its protein is CASSFRDRAYNEQFF.

This clone was seen once. The rearrangement links TRBV18 to TRBJ1-5; D is uncertain. V dropped 3 bases and J dropped 5 bases, with 14 bases sitting between them. The CDR3 is 15 residues long. Germline V CDR1 and CDR2: KGHSH, LQKENI. CDR3 protein: CASSPGRRADQPQHF. In nucleotides, the CDR3 is TGTGCCAGCTCACCGGGGAGGAGGGCGGATCAGCCCCAGCATTTT.

V and J are TRBV30 and TRBJ2-7; 8 nucleotides match TRBD1. Germline assignment: CDR1 GTSNPN and CDR2 SVGIG (reference sequence). Trimming removed 7 bases from V and 1 base from J; junction bases left unmatched: 6. The length of the CDR3 is 13 residues. The CDR3 is CAFRDRRSYEQYV. For the CDR3, the DNA is TGTGCCTTCCGGGACAGGCGTTCCTACGAGCAGTACGTC.

Comments on this clone: The junction departs from the called germline gene at one end, perhaps through a read error. The rearrangement joins TRBV6-1 to TRBJ1-2; the D gene is possibly TRBD1 (5 bases). CDR3 length: 12 amino acids. Germline V gene lookup returns CDR1 MNHNS and CDR2 SASEGT. The CDR3 DNA is TGTCCCAGCAGTGAACGGGGGGGGGACTACACCTTC. The encoded protein is CPSSERGGDYTF.

This clone was observed a few times. J is TRBJ1-4 and V is TRBV2, with D perhaps matching TRBD1 (6 bases). Per germline, CDR1 SNHLY and CDR2 FYNNEI. CDR3 size: 18 residues. Trimming cost V 6 bases and J 0 bases, with 20 bases left between them. The CDR3 region is CASRGGGGSRATNEKLFF. CDR3 in DNA: TGTGCCAGCAGAGGGGGAGGGGGATCCCGTGCAACTAATGAAAAACTGTTTTTT.

The J gene is TRBJ2-7, the V gene TRBV30; TRBD2 aligns across 7 bases. V lost 2 bases and J lost 5; bases outside the gene matches: 9. The CDR3 sequence is 14 residues long. The germline V gene has CDR1 GTSNPN and CDR2 SVGIG (reference sequence). As DNA, the CDR3 is TGTGCCTGGAGTCCACCGGGGAGGGGACACGAGCAGTACTTC. Encoded protein: CAWSPPGRGHEQYF.

The chain is built from TRBV7-9 and TRBJ1-2; the D gene is possibly TRBD1 (6 bases). V shed 5 bases and J shed 4 bases, with 17 bases lying between them. CDR1 and CDR2 from the germline V gene are SEHNR and FQNEAQ (reference sequence). The CDR3 contains 15 residues. CDR3 DNA: TGTGCCAGCAGCGGCGGGGGCAGGGACTCCTATGGCTACACCTTC. Translating gives CASSGGGRDSYGYTF.

This clone appeared once. The gene calls are TRBV2 and TRBJ2-1, with a possible D match to TRBD1 (5 bases). CDR1 and CDR2 from the germline V gene are SNHLY and FYNNEI. There are 14 residues in the CDR3. The V end was cut by 5 bases, the J end by 3 bases, with 11 bases between. The CDR3 nucleotides are TGTGCCAGCAGTTCCCGGACAAGCTACAATGAGCAGTTCTTC. Amino acids: CASSSRTSYNEQFF.

The chain combines TRBV30 with TRBJ1-3; D remains unclear. The V and J ends lost 4 bases and 1 base respectively, with 11 bases between them. The CDR3 runs 14 residues. Germline V gene lookup returns CDR1 GTSNPN and CDR2 SVGIG (reference sequence). The CDR3 DNA reads as TGTGCCTGGAAGAGCTCTAATTCTGGAAACACCATATATTTT. As protein: CAWKSSNSGNTIYF.

V is TRBV29-1 and J is TRBJ1-3; unclear D gene. The germline V and J ends were trimmed by 3 bases and 2 bases, with 5 bases remaining between them. The CDR3 runs 12 residues. Germline V gene sequence: CDR1 SQVTM, CDR2 ANQGSEA. CDR3 region: CSVDTPGNTIYF. In nucleotides, the CDR3 is TGCAGCGTTGATACTCCTGGAAACACCATATATTTT.